The following is a T cell receptor beta chain sequence with its context. Per the original data handling: Amplification from reference gene primers served as the basis for estimated nucleated cell counts. Clones were read by immunoSEQ multiplex PCR, and TCRdb kept only the in-frame ones, dropping some. The D gene and trimming were derived from the DNA, and the V and J assignments and clone size from that table. The sample has about 71,000 clones; around nine tenths are singletons. The data originate from a study of blood T cell repertoires in COVID-19. Study-level background: T cells, B-cell-depleted T cells, or PBMCs provided the cDNA or gDNA that served as material.

The CDR3 extends over 14 amino acids. The V end lost 5 bases, the J end lost 0 bases, and 8 bases lay between the germline ends. Germline V gene data show CDR1 as MNHEY and CDR2 as SMNVEV (reference sequence). Sequencing was performed on peripheral blood. V gene TRBV27 combines with J gene TRBJ2-1; possible D gene TRBD1, 6 bases. The source is a woman of 80 years or more with acute or convalescent COVID-19. DNA for the CDR3: TGTGCCAGCAGTCGGGACACCTCCTACAATGAGCAGTTCTTC. Its protein is CASSRDTSYNEQFF.